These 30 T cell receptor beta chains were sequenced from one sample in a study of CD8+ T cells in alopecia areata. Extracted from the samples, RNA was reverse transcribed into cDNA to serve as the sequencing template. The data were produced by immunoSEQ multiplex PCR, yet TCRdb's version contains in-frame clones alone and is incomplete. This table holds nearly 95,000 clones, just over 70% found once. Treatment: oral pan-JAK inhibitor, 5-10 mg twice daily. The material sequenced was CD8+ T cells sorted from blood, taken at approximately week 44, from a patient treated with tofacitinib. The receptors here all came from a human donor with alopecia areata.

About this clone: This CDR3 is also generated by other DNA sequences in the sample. CDR3 residues: CASSLQGPYSNQPQHF. In nucleotides, the CDR3 is TGTGCCAGCAGTTTACAGGGACCCTATAGCAATCAGCCCCAGCATTTT. J is TRBJ1-5 and V is TRBV27; perhaps TRBD1 as D (5 bases). The CDR3 has 16 residues. Trimming removed 2 bases at V and 0 bases at J, with 11 bases between. Germline loops: CDR1 MNHEY, CDR2 SMNVEV (reference sequence).

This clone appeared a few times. As DNA, the CDR3 is TGTGCCAGCAGCTTAAGGGGGGGGTTAAGCACAGATACGCAGTATTTT. It is translated as CASSLRGGLSTDTQYF. V is TRBV5-4 and J is TRBJ2-3; D is perhaps TRBD2 (7 bases). Trimming stripped 2 bases from V and 0 bases from J, with 13 bases between. The germline V gene has CDR1 SGHNT and CDR2 YYREEE (reference sequence). CDR3 length: 16 residues.

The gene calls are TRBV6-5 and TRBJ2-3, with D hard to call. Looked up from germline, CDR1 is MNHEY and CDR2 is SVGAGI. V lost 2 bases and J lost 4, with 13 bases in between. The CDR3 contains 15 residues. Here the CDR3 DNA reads TGTGCCAGCAGTTACGCTCGAATGAGCGCAGATACGCAGTATTTT. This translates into CASSYARMSADTQYF.

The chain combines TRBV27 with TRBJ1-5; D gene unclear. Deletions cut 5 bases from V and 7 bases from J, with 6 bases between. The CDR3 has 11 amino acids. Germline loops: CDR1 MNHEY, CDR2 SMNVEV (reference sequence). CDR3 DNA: TGTGCCAGCAGTCTCACACAGCCCCAGCATTTT. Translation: CASSLTQPQHF.

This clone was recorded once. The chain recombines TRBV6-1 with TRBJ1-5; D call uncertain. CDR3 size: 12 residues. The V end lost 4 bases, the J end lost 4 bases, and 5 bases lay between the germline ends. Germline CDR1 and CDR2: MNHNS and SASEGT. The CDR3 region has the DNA TGTGCCAGCAGTGTACGAAATCAGCCCCAGCATTTT. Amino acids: CASSVRNQPQHF.

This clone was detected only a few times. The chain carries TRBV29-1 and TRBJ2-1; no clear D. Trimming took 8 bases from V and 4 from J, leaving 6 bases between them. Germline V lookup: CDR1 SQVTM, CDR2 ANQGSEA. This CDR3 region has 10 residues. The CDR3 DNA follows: TGCAGCTCCGGGTACAATGAGCAGTTCTTC. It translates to CSSGYNEQFF.

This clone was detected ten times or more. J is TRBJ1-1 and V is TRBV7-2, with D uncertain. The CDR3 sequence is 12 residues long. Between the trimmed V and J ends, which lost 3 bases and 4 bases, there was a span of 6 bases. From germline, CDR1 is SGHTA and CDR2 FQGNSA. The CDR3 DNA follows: TGTGCCAGCAGCTTTACGGGCACTGAAGCTTTCTTT. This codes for CASSFTGTEAFF.

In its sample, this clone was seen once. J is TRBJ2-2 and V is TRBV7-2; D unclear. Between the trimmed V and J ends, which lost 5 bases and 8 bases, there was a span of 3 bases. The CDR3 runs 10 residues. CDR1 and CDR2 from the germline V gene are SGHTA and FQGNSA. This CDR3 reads CASSKGELFF. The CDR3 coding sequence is TGTGCCAGCAGCAAAGGGGAGCTGTTTTTT.

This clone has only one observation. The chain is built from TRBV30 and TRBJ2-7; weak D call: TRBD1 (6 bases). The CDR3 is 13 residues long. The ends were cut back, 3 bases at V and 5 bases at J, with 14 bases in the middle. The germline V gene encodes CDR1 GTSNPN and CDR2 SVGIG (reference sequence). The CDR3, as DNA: TGTGCCTGGAGGGGAACAGGGTTTGACGAGCAGTACTTC. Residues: CAWRGTGFDEQYF.

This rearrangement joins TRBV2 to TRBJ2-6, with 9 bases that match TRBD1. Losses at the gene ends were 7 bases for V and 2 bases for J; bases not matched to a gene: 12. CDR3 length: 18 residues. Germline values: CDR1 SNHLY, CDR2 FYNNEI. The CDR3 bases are TGTGCCAGCATAGACCCCGACAGGGGGAATGCTGGGGCCAACGTCCTGACTTTC. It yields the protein CASIDPDRGNAGANVLTF. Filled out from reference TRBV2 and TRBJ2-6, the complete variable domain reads EPEVTQTPSHQVTQMGQEVILRCVPISNHLYFYWYRQILGQKVEFLVSFYNNEISEKSEIFDDQFSVERPDGSNFTLKIRSTKLEDSAMYFCASIDPDRGNAGANVLTFGAGSRLTVL.

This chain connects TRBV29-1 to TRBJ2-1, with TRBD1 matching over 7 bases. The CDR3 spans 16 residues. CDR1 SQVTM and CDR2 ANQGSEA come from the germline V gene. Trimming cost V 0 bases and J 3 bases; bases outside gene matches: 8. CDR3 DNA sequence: TGCAGCGTTGAAGATCTTCCGGGACAGAACTACAATGAGCAGTTCTTC. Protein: CSVEDLPGQNYNEQFF.

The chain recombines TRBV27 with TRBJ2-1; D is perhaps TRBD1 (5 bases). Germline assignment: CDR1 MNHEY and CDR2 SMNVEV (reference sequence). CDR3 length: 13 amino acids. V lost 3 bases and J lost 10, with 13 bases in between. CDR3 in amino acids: CASSFGQGVEQFF. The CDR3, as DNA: TGTGCCAGCAGTTTCGGGCAGGGCGTAGAGCAGTTCTTC.

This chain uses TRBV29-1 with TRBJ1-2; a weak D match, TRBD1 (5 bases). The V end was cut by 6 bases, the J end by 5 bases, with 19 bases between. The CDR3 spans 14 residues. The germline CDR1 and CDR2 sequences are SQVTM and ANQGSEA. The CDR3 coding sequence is TGCAGCGTCCCCGGACCAGGACATACGTATGGCTACACCTTC. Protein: CSVPGPGHTYGYTF. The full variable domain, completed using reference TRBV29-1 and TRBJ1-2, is SAVISQKPSRDICQRGTSLTIQCQVDSQVTMMFWYRQQPGQSLTLIATANQGSEATYESGFVIDKFPISRPNLTFSTLTVSNMSPEDSSIYLCSVPGPGHTYGYTFGSGTRLTVV.

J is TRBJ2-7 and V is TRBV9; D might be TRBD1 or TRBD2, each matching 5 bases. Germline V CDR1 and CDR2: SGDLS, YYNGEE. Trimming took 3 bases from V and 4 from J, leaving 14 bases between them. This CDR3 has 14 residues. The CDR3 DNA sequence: TGTGCCAGCAGCGAGGGAGACAGCGAATACGAGCAGTACTTC. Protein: CASSEGDSEYEQYF.

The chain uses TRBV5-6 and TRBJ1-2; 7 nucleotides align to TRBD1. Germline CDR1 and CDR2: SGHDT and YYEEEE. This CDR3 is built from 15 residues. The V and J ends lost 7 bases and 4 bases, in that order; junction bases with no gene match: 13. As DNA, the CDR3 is TGTGCCAGCGGGAACAGGGGTGCACTAGGCTATGGCTACACCTTC. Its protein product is CASGNRGALGYGYTF.

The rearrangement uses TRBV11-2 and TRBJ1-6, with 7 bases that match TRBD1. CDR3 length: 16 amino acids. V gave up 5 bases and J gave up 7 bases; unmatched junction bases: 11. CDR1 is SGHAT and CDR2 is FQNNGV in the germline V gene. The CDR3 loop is CASSAAGTEVNSPLHF. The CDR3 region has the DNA TGTGCCAGCAGCGCGGCCGGGACAGAAGTGAATTCACCCCTCCACTTT.

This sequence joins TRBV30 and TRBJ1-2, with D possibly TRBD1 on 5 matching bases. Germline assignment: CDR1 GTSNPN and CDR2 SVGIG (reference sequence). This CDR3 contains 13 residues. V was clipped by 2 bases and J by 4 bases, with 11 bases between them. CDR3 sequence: CAWSKTGGYGYTF. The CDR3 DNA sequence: TGTGCCTGGAGTAAAACAGGCGGCTATGGCTACACCTTC. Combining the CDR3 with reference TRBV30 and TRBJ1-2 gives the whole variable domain SQTIHQWPATLVQPVGSPLSLECTVEGTSNPNLYWYRQAAGRGLQLLFYSVGIGQISSEVPQNLSASRPQDRQFILSSKKLLLSDSGFYLCAWSKTGGYGYTFGSGTRLTVV.

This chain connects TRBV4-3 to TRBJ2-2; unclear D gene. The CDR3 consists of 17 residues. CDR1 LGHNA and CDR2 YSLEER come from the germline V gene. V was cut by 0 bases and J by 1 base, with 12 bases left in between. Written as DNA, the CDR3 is TGCGCCAGCAGCCAAGATCGACGGAAATTGAACACCGGGGAGCTGTTTTTT. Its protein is CASSQDRRKLNTGELFF.

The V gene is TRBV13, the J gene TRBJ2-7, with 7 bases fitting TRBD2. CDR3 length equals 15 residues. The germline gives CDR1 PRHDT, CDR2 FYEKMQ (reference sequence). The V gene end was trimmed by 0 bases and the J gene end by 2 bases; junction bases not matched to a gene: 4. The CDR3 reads CASSLGRGGTYEQYF. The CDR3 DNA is TGTGCCAGCAGCTTAGGCCGGGGAGGGACCTACGAGCAGTACTTC. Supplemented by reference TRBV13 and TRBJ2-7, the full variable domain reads AAGVIQSPRHLIKEKRETATLKCYPIPRHDTVYWYQQGPGQDPQFLISFYEKMQSDKGSIPDRFSAQQFSDYHSELNMSSLELGDSALYFCASSLGRGGTYEQYFGPGTRLTVT.

The CDR3: CASSPTLTGTYEQYF. DNA for the CDR3: TGTGCCAGCAGCCCAACCTTAACAGGGACCTACGAGCAGTACTTC. The V gene is TRBV6-6, the J gene TRBJ2-7; D perhaps matches TRBD1 (6 bases). The CDR3 runs to 15 residues. Germline CDR1 reads MNHNY; CDR2 reads SVGAGI (reference sequence). With 6 bases removed from V and 2 bases from J, the gap between germline ends came to 17 bases.

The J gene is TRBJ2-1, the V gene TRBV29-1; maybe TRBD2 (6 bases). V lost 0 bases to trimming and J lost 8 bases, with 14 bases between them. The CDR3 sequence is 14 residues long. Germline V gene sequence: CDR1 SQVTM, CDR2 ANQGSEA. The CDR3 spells CSVEDLGGVYEQFF. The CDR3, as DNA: TGCAGCGTTGAAGATCTAGGCGGGGTCTATGAGCAGTTCTTC.

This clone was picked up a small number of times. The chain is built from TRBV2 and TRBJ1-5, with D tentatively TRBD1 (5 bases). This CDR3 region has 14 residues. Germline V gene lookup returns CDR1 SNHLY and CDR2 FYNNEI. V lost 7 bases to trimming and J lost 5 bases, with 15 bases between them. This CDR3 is CASTPWGGDQPQHF. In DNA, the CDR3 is TGTGCCAGCACCCCCTGGGGGGGGGATCAGCCCCAGCATTTT.

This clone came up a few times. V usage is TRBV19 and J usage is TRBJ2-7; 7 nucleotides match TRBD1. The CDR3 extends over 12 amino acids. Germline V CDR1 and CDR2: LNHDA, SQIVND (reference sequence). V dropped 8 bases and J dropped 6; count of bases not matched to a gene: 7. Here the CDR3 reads CASSMTGSEQYF. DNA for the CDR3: TGTGCCAGTTCGATGACAGGGAGCGAGCAGTACTTC. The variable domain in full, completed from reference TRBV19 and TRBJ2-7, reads DGGITQSPKYLFRKEGQNVTLSCEQNLNHDAMYWYRQDPGQGLRLIYYSQIVNDFQKGDIAEGYSVSREKKESFPLTVTSAQKNPTAFYLCASSMTGSEQYFGPGTRLTVT.

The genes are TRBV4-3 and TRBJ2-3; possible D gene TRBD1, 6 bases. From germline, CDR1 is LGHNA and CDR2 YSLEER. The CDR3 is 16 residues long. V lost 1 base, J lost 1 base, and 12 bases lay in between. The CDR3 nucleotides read TGCGCCAGCAGCCAAGGGATTGGGGGCCGCACAGATACGCAGTATTTT. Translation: CASSQGIGGRTDTQYF.

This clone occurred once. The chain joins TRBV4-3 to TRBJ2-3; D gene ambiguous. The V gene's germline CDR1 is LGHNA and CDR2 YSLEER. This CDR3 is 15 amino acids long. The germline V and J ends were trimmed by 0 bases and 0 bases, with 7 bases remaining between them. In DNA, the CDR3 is TGCGCCAGCAGCCAAGAATGGCCAAGCACAGATACGCAGTATTTT. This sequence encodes CASSQEWPSTDTQYF.

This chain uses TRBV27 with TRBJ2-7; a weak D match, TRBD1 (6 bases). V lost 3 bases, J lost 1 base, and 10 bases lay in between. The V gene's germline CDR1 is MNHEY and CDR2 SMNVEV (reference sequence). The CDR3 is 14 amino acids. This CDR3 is CASSLVRGSYEQYF. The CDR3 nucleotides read TGTGCCAGCAGTTTGGTCAGGGGTTCCTACGAGCAGTACTTC.

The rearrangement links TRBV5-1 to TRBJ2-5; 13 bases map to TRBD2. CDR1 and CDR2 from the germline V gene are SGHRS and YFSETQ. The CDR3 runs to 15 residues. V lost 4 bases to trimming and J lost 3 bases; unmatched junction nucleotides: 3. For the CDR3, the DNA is TGCGCCAGCAGCACCACTAGCGGGGGGGAAGAGACCCAGTACTTC. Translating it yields CASSTTSGGEETQYF. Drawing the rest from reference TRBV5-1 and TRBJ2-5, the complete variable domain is KAGVTQTPRYLIKTRGQQVTLSCSPISGHRSVSWYQQTPGQGLQFLFEYFSETQRNKGNFPGRFSGRQFSNSRSEMNVSTLELGDSALYLCASSTTSGGEETQYFGPGTRLLVL.

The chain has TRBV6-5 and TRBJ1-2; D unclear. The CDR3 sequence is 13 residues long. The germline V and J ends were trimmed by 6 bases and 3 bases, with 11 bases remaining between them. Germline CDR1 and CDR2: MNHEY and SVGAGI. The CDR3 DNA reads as TGTGCCAGCAGCTCCTCCTGGGACTATGGCTACACCTTC. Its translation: CASSSSWDYGYTF.

The CDR3 protein is CAWSVKITDTQYF. In DNA form, the CDR3 reads TGTGCCTGGAGTGTAAAGATCACAGATACGCAGTATTTT. The chain links TRBV30 to TRBJ2-3; D is unresolved. Germline V CDR1 and CDR2: GTSNPN, SVGIG (reference sequence). V lost 0 bases to trimming and J lost 2 bases, with 6 bases between them. This CDR3 contains 13 residues.

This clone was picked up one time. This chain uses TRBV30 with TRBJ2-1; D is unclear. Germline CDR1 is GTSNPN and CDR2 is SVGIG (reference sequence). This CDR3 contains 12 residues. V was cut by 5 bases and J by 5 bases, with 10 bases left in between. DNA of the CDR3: TGTGCCTGGGATGGTGGGAACAATGAGCAGTTCTTC. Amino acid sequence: CAWDGGNNEQFF.